This T cell receptor beta chain was profiled in a study of blood T cell repertoires in COVID-19. With 2 bases removed from V and 2 bases from J, the gap between germline ends came to 6 bases. This CDR3 has 13 residues. The germline CDR1 and CDR2 sequences are MNHEY and SMNVEV (reference sequence). Only a few counts were recorded for this clone. TCRdb keeps only in-frame clones here, not all; method: immunoSEQ multiplex PCR. The sample shows about 160,000 clones, roughly four fifths of them seen only once. The clonotype comes from a man between 65 and 80 years old who had recovered from COVID-19. The V gene is TRBV27, the J gene TRBJ2-5, with TRBD1 as a possible D gene (6 bases). Material for sequencing was peripheral blood. The CDR3 region is CASSLQGQETQYF. CDR3 nucleotide sequence: TGTGCCAGCAGTTTACAGGGGCAAGAGACCCAGTACTTC.